This T cell receptor beta chain was recovered during a study of OX40 agonist ivuxolimab in advanced cancers. Study background: Antecedent anti-PD-1, anti-PD-L1 or anti-CTLA-4 therapy was permissible, with around 40% having received some. Three individuals attained partial responses, comprising one hepatocellular carcinoma case and two cutaneous melanoma cases.

Per germline, CDR1 SGHDT and CDR2 YYEEEE. V dropped 4 bases and J dropped 0; count of bases not matched to a gene: 6. CDR3 length: 15 residues. Details on this clone: Its antigen remains unknown.

Study findings and constraints: Clones of CD4+ and CD8+ blood T cells grew by week 6 at doses of 0.1 to 3.0 mg/kg.

Sequenced by immunoSEQ multiplex PCR; TCRdb stores in-frame clones only, minus some. This sample has about 63,000 clones, with less than 90% found just once. This receptor was identified in an adult with an advanced solid tumor such as melanoma, head and neck, liver or kidney cancer. This chain links TRBV5-6 with TRBJ1-1; 7 nucleotides line up with TRBD1. The specimen comprised CD4+ or CD8+ T cells sorted from blood, sampled in a trial of the OX40 agonist ivuxolimab. CDR3 DNA: TGTGCCAGCAGCCCAGAGACAGGGATGAACACTGAAGCTTTCTTT. This encodes CASSPETGMNTEAFF.